The sequence of this T cell receptor beta chain was determined in a study of PD-1 blockade in mismatch repair-deficient tumors. Across the study: Patients had approximately 12 mismatch repair-deficient cancer types, all previously treated and progressing.

The CDR3 length is 13 residues. Germline assignment: CDR1 ENHRY and CDR2 SYGVKD. J lost 1 base, V lost 11 bases, and 6 bases had no gene match. Profiling relied on immunoSEQ multiplex PCR, and the TCRdb table lists in-frame clones only, not all of them. The sample gives roughly 120,000 clones, about nine tenths of which show up once; 10% to 15% is in the top ten. This clone was detected once. This TCR was sampled from an adult with mismatch repair-deficient cancer. The input for sequencing was peripheral blood, taken just over 70 weeks after starting pembrolizumab. The chain combines TRBV10-3 with TRBJ1-1, with 8 bases aligning to TRBD1. CDR3 sequence reads: CAVSGQANTEAFF. In nucleotides, the CDR3 is TGTGCCGTGTCGGGACAGGCGAACACTGAAGCTTTCTTT.